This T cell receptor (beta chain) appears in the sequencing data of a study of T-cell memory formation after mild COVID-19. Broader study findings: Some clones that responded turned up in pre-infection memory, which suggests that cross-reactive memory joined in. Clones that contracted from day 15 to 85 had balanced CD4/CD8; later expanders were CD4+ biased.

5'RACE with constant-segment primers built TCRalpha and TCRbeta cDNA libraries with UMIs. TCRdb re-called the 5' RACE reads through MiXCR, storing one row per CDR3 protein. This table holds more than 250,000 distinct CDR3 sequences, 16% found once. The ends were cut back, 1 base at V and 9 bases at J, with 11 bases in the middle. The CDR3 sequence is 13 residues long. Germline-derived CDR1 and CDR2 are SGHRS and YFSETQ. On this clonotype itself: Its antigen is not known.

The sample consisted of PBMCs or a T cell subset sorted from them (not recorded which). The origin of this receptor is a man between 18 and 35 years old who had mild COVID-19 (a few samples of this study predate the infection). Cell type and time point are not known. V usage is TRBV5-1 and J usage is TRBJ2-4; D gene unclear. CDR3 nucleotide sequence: TGCGCCAGCAGCTTGAAGTTAGACGCCATTCAGTACTTC. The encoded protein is CASSLKLDAIQYF.